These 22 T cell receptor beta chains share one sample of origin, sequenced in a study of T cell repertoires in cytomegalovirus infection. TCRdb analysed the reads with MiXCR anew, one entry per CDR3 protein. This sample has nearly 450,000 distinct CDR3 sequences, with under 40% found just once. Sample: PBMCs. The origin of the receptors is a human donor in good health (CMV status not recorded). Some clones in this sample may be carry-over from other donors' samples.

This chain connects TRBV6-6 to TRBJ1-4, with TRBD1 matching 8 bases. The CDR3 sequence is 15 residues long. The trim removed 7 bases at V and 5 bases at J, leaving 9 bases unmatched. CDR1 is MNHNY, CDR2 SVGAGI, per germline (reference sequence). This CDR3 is CASIGQGGRNEKLFF. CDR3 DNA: TGTGCCAGCATTGGACAGGGAGGTCGCAATGAAAAACTGTTTTTT.

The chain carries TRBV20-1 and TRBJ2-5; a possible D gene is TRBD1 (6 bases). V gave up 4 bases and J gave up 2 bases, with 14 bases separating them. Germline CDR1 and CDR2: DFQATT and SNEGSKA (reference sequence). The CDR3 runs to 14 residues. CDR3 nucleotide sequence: TGCAGTGCTAAACAGGGCAAGATTCAAGAGACCCAGTACTTC. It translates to CSAKQGKIQETQYF.

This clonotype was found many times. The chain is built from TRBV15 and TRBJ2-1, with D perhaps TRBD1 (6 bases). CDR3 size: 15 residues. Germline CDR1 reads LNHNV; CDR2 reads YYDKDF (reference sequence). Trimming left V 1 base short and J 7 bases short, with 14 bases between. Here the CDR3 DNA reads TGTGCCACCAGCAGAGGGACAGCTGGTCGGAATGAGCAGTTCTTC. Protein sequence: CATSRGTAGRNEQFF.

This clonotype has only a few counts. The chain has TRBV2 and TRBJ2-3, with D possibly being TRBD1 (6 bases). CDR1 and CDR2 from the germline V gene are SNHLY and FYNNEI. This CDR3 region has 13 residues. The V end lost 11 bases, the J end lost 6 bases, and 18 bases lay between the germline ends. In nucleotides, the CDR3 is TGTGCCTGTGCGCCACAGGGTTGGGATACGCAGTATTTT. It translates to CACAPQGWDTQYF.

CDR3 nucleotide sequence: TGTGCCAGCAGTGTAACCGGGGGTAAGAATTCACCCCTCCACTTT. It specifies CASSVTGGKNSPLHF. The V and J genes are TRBV25-1 and TRBJ1-6, with a possible D match to TRBD1 (5 bases). Germline assignment: CDR1 MGHDK and CDR2 SYGVNS. The CDR3 is 15 residues long. Trimming left V 4 bases short and J 7 bases short, with 14 bases between. The full variable domain, with the rest looked up from reference TRBV25-1 and TRBJ1-6, is EADIYQTPRYLVIGTGKKITLECSQTMGHDKMYWYQQDPGMELHLIHYSYGVNSTEKGDLSSESTVSRIRTEHFPLTLESARPSHTSQYLCASSVTGGKNSPLHFGNGTRLTVT.

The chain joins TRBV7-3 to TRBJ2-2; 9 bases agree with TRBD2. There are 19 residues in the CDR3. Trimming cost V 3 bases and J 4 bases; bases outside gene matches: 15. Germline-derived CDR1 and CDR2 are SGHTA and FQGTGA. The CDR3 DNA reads TGTGCCAGCAGCTTGCGGGGCGGGGGGGCCGGCACGAGCACCGGGGAGCTGTTTTTT. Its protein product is CASSLRGGGAGTSTGELFF.

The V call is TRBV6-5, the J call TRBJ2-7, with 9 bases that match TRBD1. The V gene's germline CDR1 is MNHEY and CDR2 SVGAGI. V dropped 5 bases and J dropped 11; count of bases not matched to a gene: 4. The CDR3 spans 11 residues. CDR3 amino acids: CASSVRDREYF. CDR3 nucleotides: TGTGCCAGCAGTGTCCGGGACAGGGAGTACTTC.

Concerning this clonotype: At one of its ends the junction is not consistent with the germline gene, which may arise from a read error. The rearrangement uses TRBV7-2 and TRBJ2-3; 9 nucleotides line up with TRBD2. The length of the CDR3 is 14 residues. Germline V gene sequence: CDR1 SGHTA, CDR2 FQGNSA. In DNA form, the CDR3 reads TGTTCCAGCGCCGAGGGACTAGCAATAGATACGCAGTATTTT. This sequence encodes CSSAEGLAIDTQYF.

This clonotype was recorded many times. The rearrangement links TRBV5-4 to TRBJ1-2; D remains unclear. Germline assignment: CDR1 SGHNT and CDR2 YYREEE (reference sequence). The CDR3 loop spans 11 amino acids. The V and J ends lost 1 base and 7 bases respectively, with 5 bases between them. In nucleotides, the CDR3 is TGTGCCAGCAGCTTGAATGCTGGCTACACCTTC. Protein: CASSLNAGYTF. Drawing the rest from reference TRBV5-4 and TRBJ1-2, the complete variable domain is ETGVTQSPTHLIKTRGQQVTLRCSSQSGHNTVSWYQQALGQGPQFIFQYYREEENGRGNFPPRFSGLQFPNYSSELNVNALELDDSALYLCASSLNAGYTFGSGTRLTVV.

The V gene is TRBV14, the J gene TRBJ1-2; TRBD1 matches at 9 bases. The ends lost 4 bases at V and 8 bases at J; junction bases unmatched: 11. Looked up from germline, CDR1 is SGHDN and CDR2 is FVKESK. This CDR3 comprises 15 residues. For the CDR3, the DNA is TGTGCCAGCAGCCGAGATCGCACAGGGGGCGGAGGCTACACCTTC. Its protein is CASSRDRTGGGGYTF.

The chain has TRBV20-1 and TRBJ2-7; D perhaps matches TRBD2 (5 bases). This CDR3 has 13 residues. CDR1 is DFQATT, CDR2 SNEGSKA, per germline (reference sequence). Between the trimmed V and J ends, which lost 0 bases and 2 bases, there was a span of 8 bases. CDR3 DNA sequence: TGCAGTGCTAGAGATAGGAGGACCTACGAGCAGTACTTC. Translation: CSARDRRTYEQYF.

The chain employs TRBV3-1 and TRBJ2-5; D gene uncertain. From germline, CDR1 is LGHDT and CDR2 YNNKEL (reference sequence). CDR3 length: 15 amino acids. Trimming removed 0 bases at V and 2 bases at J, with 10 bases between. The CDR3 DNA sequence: TGTGCCAGCAGCCAAGAAGGACGGGCTCAAGAGACCCAGTACTTC. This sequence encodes CASSQEGRAQETQYF.

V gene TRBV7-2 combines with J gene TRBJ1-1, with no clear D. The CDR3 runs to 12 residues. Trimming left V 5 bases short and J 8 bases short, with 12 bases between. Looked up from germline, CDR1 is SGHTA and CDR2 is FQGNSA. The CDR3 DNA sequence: TGTGCCAGCAGCCCCCCCGCAACGGAAGCTTTCTTT. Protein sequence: CASSPPATEAFF.

The CDR3 sequence is CASSDDLDGAFF. CDR3 nucleotides: TGCGCCAGCAGCGACGACCTGGATGGAGCTTTCTTT. The V and J genes are TRBV4-1 and TRBJ1-1; D is ambiguous. Trimming shortened V by 5 bases and J by 10 bases, and 14 bases separated the two germline ends. Germline assignment: CDR1 MGHRA and CDR2 YSYEKL. The CDR3 contains 12 residues.

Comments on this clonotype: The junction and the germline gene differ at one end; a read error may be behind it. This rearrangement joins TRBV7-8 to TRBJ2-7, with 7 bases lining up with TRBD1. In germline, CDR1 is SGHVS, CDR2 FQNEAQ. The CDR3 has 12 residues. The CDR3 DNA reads TGTGCAAGCAGCTTTGACAGGGCCGATAAGTACTTC. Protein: CASSFDRADKYF. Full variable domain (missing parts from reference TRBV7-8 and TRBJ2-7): GAGVSQSPRYKVAKRGQDVALRCDPISGHVSLFWYQQALGQGPEFLTYFQNEAQLDKSGLPSDRFFAERPEGSVSTLKIQRTQQEDSAVYLCASSFDRADKYFGPGTRLTVT.

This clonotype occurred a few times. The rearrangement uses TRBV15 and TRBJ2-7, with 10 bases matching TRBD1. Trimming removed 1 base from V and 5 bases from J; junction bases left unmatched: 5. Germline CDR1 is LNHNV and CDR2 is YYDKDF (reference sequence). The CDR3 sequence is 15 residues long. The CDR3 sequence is CATSRVGTGANEQYF. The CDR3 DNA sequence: TGTGCCACCAGCAGAGTGGGGACAGGGGCGAACGAGCAGTACTTC.

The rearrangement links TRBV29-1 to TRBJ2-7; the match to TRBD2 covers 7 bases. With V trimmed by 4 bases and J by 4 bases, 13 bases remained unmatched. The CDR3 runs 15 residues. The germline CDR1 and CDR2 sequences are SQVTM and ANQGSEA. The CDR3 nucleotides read TGCAGCGTTGCCCCTAGCGGAGCCCCCGCGTACGAGCAGTACTTC. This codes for CSVAPSGAPAYEQYF.

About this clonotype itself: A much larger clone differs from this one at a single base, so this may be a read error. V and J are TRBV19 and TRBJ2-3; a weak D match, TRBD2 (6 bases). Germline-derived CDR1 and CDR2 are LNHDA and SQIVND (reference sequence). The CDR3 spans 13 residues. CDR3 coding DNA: TGTGCCAGTAGTTACACTAGCACACATACGCAGTATTTT. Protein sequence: CASSYTSTHTQYF. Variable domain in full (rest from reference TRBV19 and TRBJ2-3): DGGITQSPKYLFRKEGQNVTLSCEQNLNHDAMYWYRQDPGQGLRLIYYSQIVNDFQKGDIAEGYSVSREKKESFPLTVTSAQKNPTAFYLCASSYTSTHTQYFGPGTRLTVL.

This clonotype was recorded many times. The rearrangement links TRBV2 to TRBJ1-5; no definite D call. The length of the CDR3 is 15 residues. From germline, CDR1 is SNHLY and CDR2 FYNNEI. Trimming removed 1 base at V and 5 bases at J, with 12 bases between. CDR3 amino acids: CASSEDSQDYQPQHF. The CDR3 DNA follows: TGTGCCAGCAGTGAAGATTCACAAGACTATCAGCCCCAGCATTTT.

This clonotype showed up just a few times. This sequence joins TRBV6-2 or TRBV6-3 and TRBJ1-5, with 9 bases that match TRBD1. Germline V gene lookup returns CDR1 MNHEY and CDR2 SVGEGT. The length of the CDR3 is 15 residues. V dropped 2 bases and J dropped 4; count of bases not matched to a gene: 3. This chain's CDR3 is CASSYDRGKNQPQHF. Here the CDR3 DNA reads TGTGCCAGCAGTTACGACAGGGGGAAAAATCAGCCCCAGCATTTT.

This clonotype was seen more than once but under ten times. CDR3 coding DNA: TGTGCCAGCAGTCATAAGAGGGCACCCGAGGAGACCCAGTACTTC. It encodes CASSHKRAPEETQYF. V gene TRBV5-4 combines with J gene TRBJ2-5, with D possibly TRBD2 on 5 matching bases. The germline V gene has CDR1 SGHNT and CDR2 YYREEE (reference sequence). V was clipped by 5 bases and J by 5 bases, with 19 bases between them. The CDR3 has 15 residues.

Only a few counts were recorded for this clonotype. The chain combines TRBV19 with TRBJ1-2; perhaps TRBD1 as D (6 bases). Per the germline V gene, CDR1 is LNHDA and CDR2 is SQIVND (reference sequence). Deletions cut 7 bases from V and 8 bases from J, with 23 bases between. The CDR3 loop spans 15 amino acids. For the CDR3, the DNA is TGTGCCAGTATTCGGGGGGCTGGCGCGGCGGCAGGCTACACCTTC. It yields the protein CASIRGAGAAAGYTF.